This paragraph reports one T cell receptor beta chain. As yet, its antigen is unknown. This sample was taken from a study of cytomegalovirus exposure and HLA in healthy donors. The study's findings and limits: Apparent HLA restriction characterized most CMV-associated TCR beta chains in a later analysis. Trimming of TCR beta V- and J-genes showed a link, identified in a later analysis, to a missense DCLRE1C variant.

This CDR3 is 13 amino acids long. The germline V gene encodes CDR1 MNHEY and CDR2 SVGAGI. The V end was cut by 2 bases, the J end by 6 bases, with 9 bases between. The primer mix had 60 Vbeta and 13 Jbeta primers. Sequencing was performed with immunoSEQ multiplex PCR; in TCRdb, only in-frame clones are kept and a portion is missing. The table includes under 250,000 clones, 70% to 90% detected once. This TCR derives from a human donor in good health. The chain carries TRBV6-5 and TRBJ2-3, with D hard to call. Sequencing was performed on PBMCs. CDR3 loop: CASSYVLRDTQYF. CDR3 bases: TGTGCCAGCAGTTACGTCCTCCGGGATACGCAGTATTTT.